This entry lists 30 T cell receptor beta chains sequenced from one sample in a study of blood T cell repertoires in COVID-19. Profiling relied on immunoSEQ multiplex PCR, and the TCRdb table lists in-frame clones only, not all of them. The table has about 400,000 clones, roughly nine tenths seen once. The sequenced sample consisted of PBMCs or T cells enriched from blood (not recorded which). The source is a woman under 40 who had recovered from COVID-19.

In this sample, this clone turned up once. V is TRBV19 and J is TRBJ2-2, with 9 bases matching TRBD1. This CDR3 spans 17 amino acids. Looked up from germline, CDR1 is LNHDA and CDR2 is SQIVND (reference sequence). V lost 2 bases, J lost 3 bases, and 7 bases stayed unmatched. CDR3 sequence (DNA): TGTGCCAGTAGTATATCTCGGGGACAGGGATACACCGGGGAGCTGTTTTTT. It translates to CASSISRGQGYTGELFF.

The chain links TRBV19 to TRBJ2-3; a possible D gene is TRBD2 (5 bases). With 4 bases removed from V and 6 bases from J, the gap between germline ends came to 17 bases. The CDR3 contains 15 residues. Germline lookup yields CDR1 LNHDA and CDR2 SQIVND (reference sequence). This CDR3 is CASSRGLQTGDTQYF. In DNA, the CDR3 is TGTGCCAGTAGTAGAGGACTTCAGACTGGGGATACGCAGTATTTT.

The chain combines TRBV2 with TRBJ2-1; TRBD2 matches at 8 bases. Germline V gives CDR1 SNHLY, CDR2 FYNNEI. The V and J ends lost 8 bases and 0 bases, in that order; junction bases with no gene match: 15. This CDR3 has 18 amino acids. The CDR3 DNA reads as TGTGCCAGCCCACTGCGGGCGGGGGGCGGACTCTCCTACAATGAGCAGTTCTTC. This gives the protein CASPLRAGGGLSYNEQFF.

This clone has a single count. V gene TRBV24-1 combines with J gene TRBJ2-1, with D maybe TRBD1 (6 bases). The CDR3 consists of 15 residues. V dropped 3 bases and J dropped 5 bases, with 13 bases sitting between them. Looked up from germline, CDR1 is KGHDR and CDR2 is SFDVKD. The CDR3 nucleotides are TGTGCCACCAGTGATATCGGGACACTTAACAATGAGCAGTTCTTC. Translating gives CATSDIGTLNNEQFF.

CDR3 in amino acids: CASSIVLAGLYEQYF. CDR3 DNA sequence: TGTGCCAGTAGTATAGTGCTAGCGGGTCTCTACGAGCAGTACTTC. The rearrangement uses TRBV19 and TRBJ2-7; TRBD2 agrees at 8 bases. Trimming took 1 base from V and 3 from J; bases not matched to a gene: 5. Germline V gene lookup returns CDR1 LNHDA and CDR2 SQIVND (reference sequence). This CDR3 spans 15 amino acids.

The V gene is TRBV9, the J gene TRBJ2-7; possibly TRBD2 for D (6 bases). Per germline, CDR1 SGDLS and CDR2 YYNGEE. This CDR3 contains 12 residues. V dropped 4 bases and J dropped 7 bases, with 12 bases sitting between them. The CDR3 here is CASSPGGGEQYF. CDR3 DNA sequence: TGTGCCAGCAGCCCCGGAGGAGGGGAGCAGTACTTC.

This chain joins TRBV5-1 and TRBJ1-2, with TRBD1 matching over 9 bases. CDR1 is SGHRS, CDR2 YFSETQ, per germline. V lost 0 bases and J lost 7; bases outside the gene matches: 7. This CDR3 is 15 amino acids long. CDR3 coding DNA: TGCGCCAGCAGCTTGGCGCCGGGACAGGGAGGTGGCTACACCTTC. It yields the protein CASSLAPGQGGGYTF. Supplemented by reference TRBV5-1 and TRBJ1-2, the full variable domain reads KAGVTQTPRYLIKTRGQQVTLSCSPISGHRSVSWYQQTPGQGLQFLFEYFSETQRNKGNFPGRFSGRQFSNSRSEMNVSTLELGDSALYLCASSLAPGQGGGYTFGSGTRLTVV.

The rearrangement joins TRBV6-6 to TRBJ2-7; 12 bases fit TRBD1. The CDR3 is 12 residues long. The trim removed 8 bases at V and 5 bases at J, leaving 1 base unmatched. CDR1 and CDR2 (germline): MNHNY, SVGAGI (reference sequence). In DNA form, the CDR3 reads TGTGCCAGCGGGACAGGGGGCAACGAGCAGTACTTC. It is translated as CASGTGGNEQYF.

The V call is TRBV9, the J call TRBJ1-1, with D possibly matching TRBD1 (6 bases). Germline V gives CDR1 SGDLS, CDR2 YYNGEE. The CDR3 is 15 amino acids. V shed 0 bases and J shed 1 base, with 10 bases lying between them. CDR3 sequence reads: CASSVVSRGNTEAFF. CDR3 bases: TGTGCCAGCAGCGTAGTTTCCAGGGGGAACACTGAAGCTTTCTTT.

The genes are TRBV23-1 and TRBJ1-5; D possibly corresponds to TRBD1 (5 bases). TRBV23-1 is recorded as an ORF, its role being uncertain. CDR3 length: 15 residues. Trimming took 3 bases from V and 2 from J, leaving 11 bases between them. CDR3 residues: CASSQLFRGNQPQHF. The CDR3 DNA is TGCGCCAGCAGTCAGTTATTCAGGGGCAATCAGCCCCAGCATTTT.

CDR3 in DNA: TGCGCCAGCAGCCCGCTTGGTTTCCCGGGACAGGGCCTTGAAGCTTTCTTT. It translates to CASSPLGFPGQGLEAFF. J is TRBJ1-1 and V is TRBV4-1; TRBD1 matches at 9 bases. V dropped 4 bases and J dropped 7; count of bases not matched to a gene: 16. This CDR3 spans 17 amino acids. The germline V gene has CDR1 MGHRA and CDR2 YSYEKL.

The J gene is TRBJ1-6, the V gene TRBV28; 7 bases are a match to TRBD1. The CDR3 is 15 amino acids. V gave up 5 bases and J gave up 10 bases; unmatched junction bases: 11. Germline CDR1 is MDHEN and CDR2 is SYDVKM. CDR3 nucleotide sequence: TGTGCCAGCAGTCCACCACAGGGGTTAGCATCACCCCTCCACTTT. It translates to CASSPPQGLASPLHF.

The chain has TRBV19 and TRBJ1-5; 7 positions agree with TRBD1. Germline assignment: CDR1 LNHDA and CDR2 SQIVND (reference sequence). Trimming cost V 2 bases and J 5 bases; bases outside gene matches: 6. The CDR3 is made up of 15 amino acids. DNA for the CDR3: TGTGCCAGTAGTATAAGGGGGCCAGGGGATCAGCCCCAGCATTTT. Protein: CASSIRGPGDQPQHF.

This clone was recorded once. The rearrangement uses TRBV18 and TRBJ1-2; D possibly corresponds to TRBD1 (6 bases). V lost 1 base, J lost 8 bases, and 14 bases lay in between. The CDR3 consists of 14 residues. Germline V gene sequence: CDR1 KGHSH, CDR2 LQKENI. The CDR3 sequence: CASSPQYRDEGYTF. The DNA of the CDR3 is TGTGCCAGCTCACCACAATACAGGGATGAAGGCTACACCTTC. Full variable domain (rest looked up from reference TRBV18 and TRBJ1-2): NAGVMQNPRHLVRRRGQEARLRCSPMKGHSHVYWYRQLPEEGLKFMVYLQKENIIDESGMPKERFSAEFPKEGPSILRIQQVVRGDSAAYFCASSPQYRDEGYTFGSGTRLTVV.

The chain joins TRBV5-6 to TRBJ1-1, with 9 bases lining up with TRBD1. Unmatched junction bases numbered 11, after V lost 4 bases and J lost 10 bases. CDR3 size: 14 residues. CDR1 is SGHDT and CDR2 is YYEEEE in the germline V gene. DNA for the CDR3: TGTGCCAGCAGCGCGGCGGGACAGGGTTTGACAGCTTTCTTT. Its protein product is CASSAAGQGLTAFF.

The V call is TRBV6-8, the J call TRBJ1-3; D gene unclear. The V gene's germline CDR1 is MNHGY and CDR2 SAAAGT. The V end was cut by 11 bases, the J end by 4 bases, with 15 bases between. The CDR3 sequence is 13 residues long. CDR3 sequence reads: CAYPGRLGNTIYF. DNA for the CDR3: TGTGCCTACCCCGGGAGATTGGGAAACACCATATATTTT.

The chain has TRBV10-1 and TRBJ2-5; 8 positions agree with TRBD1. In germline, CDR1 is WNHNN, CDR2 SYGVQD (reference sequence). The V segment lost 5 bases and the J segment 0 bases; nucleotides outside the gene matches: 8. There are 16 residues in the CDR3. CDR3 coding DNA: TGCGCCAGCAGTTCTGGACAGGGTGGGGACCAAGAGACCCAGTACTTC. The encoded protein is CASSSGQGGDQETQYF.

The CDR3 spells CASSNDRGNTIYF. Written as DNA, the CDR3 is TGTGCCAGCAGTAACGACAGAGGAAACACCATATATTTT. The chain has TRBV2 and TRBJ1-3, with D tentatively TRBD1 (5 bases). Trimming removed 5 bases at V and 4 bases at J, with 9 bases between. The CDR3 is 13 residues long. CDR1 SNHLY and CDR2 FYNNEI come from the germline V gene.

This clone was seen a few times. This chain uses TRBV11-2 with TRBJ2-7; 9 bases are a match to TRBD2. The CDR3 is 15 amino acids. Losses at the gene ends were 5 bases for V and 2 bases for J; bases not matched to a gene: 7. Germline V lookup: CDR1 SGHAT, CDR2 FQNNGV. The CDR3, as DNA: TGTGCCAGCAGCGTCCTTTTAGCGGGAGCCTACGAGCAGTACTTC. Amino acids: CASSVLLAGAYEQYF.

J is TRBJ2-5 and V is TRBV30, with 9 bases aligning to TRBD2. The CDR3 runs 15 residues. V dropped 3 bases and J dropped 5; count of bases not matched to a gene: 10. Germline V gene sequence: CDR1 GTSNPN, CDR2 SVGIG (reference sequence). CDR3 coding DNA: TGTGCCTGGAGCGGTGGCGGGAGGGCCAGCGAGACCCAGTACTTC. It specifies CAWSGGGRASETQYF.

The rearrangement joins TRBV28 to TRBJ2-6; no definite D call. The CDR3 length is 15 residues. Trimming removed 3 bases from V and 4 bases from J, with 10 bases in between. Germline V gene sequence: CDR1 MDHEN, CDR2 SYDVKM. CDR3 in amino acids: CASSFGFSGANVLTF. The CDR3 DNA is TGTGCCAGCAGTTTCGGTTTCTCAGGGGCCAACGTCCTGACTTTC.

V is TRBV7-9 and J is TRBJ2-5, with 9 bases matching TRBD2. This CDR3 has 17 residues. The germline V gene has CDR1 SEHNR and CDR2 FQNEAQ (reference sequence). The V gene end was trimmed by 1 base and the J gene end by 0 bases; junction bases not matched to a gene: 6. CDR3 amino acids: CASSLDRAGGNQETQYF. Written as DNA, the CDR3 is TGTGCCAGCAGCTTAGACCGAGCGGGGGGTAACCAAGAGACCCAGTACTTC. Full variable domain (missing parts from reference TRBV7-9 and TRBJ2-5): DTGVSQNPRHKITKRGQNVTFRCDPISEHNRLYWYRQTLGQGPEFLTYFQNEAQLEKSRLLSDRFSAERPKGSFSTLEIQRTEQGDSAMYLCASSLDRAGGNQETQYFGPGTRLLVL.

This clone is a singleton in its sample. V gene TRBV28 combines with J gene TRBJ2-7; 12 nucleotides line up with TRBD2. Germline lookup yields CDR1 MDHEN and CDR2 SYDVKM. The CDR3 covers 16 residues. With V trimmed by 6 bases and J by 7 bases, 13 bases remained unmatched. The CDR3 here is CASRLSLAGGLREQYF. CDR3 sequence (DNA): TGTGCCAGCAGACTATCCCTAGCGGGAGGGTTGAGGGAGCAGTACTTC.

This clone was counted once. The gene calls are TRBV21-1 and TRBJ1-3; TRBD1 is the table's D call and was not checked against the DNA. TRBV21-1 is shown as a pseudogene. The CDR3 is 16 residues long. This CDR3 reads CASSVREGGSGNTIYF. As DNA, the CDR3 is TGTGCCAGCAGCGTTAGGGAAGGGGGCTCTGGAAACACCATATATTTT.

This chain links TRBV19 with TRBJ2-3; D possibly corresponds to TRBD2 (7 bases). The ends were cut back, 2 bases at V and 3 bases at J, with 12 bases in the middle. The CDR3 spans 15 residues. Germline values: CDR1 LNHDA, CDR2 SQIVND (reference sequence). CDR3 residues: CASSIQGRGTDTQYF. Here the CDR3 DNA reads TGTGCCAGTAGTATACAGGGGAGGGGAACAGATACGCAGTATTTT. Variable domain in full (rest from reference TRBV19 and TRBJ2-3): DGGITQSPKYLFRKEGQNVTLSCEQNLNHDAMYWYRQDPGQGLRLIYYSQIVNDFQKGDIAEGYSVSREKKESFPLTVTSAQKNPTAFYLCASSIQGRGTDTQYFGPGTRLTVL.

J is TRBJ1-2 and V is TRBV7-3; TRBD1 aligns across 11 bases. This CDR3 has 14 residues. Trimming cost V 3 bases and J 8 bases; bases outside gene matches: 5. Germline V lookup: CDR1 SGHTA, CDR2 FQGTGA. The CDR3 spells CASSLDRGLRGYTF. DNA of the CDR3: TGTGCCAGCAGCTTGGACAGGGGGCTAAGAGGCTACACCTTC.

The V gene is TRBV10-3, the J gene TRBJ2-1, with 14 nucleotides matching TRBD2. V shed 11 bases, J shed 1 base, and the junction held 10 bases outside the gene matches. CDR3 length equals 17 residues. Germline V gene sequence: CDR1 ENHRY, CDR2 SYGVKD. The CDR3 DNA reads TGTGCCTCCTATGAGACTAGCGGGGGGGTATCCTACAATGAGCAGTTCTTC. This gives the protein CASYETSGGVSYNEQFF.

This clone came up once. The CDR3 DNA follows: TGTGCCAGCCCTGGTAGGGGAAACTATGGCTACACCTTC. Its translation is CASPGRGNYGYTF. This chain joins TRBV6-5 and TRBJ1-2; D might be TRBD1 (5 bases). Germline assignment: CDR1 MNHEY and CDR2 SVGAGI. V was shortened by 8 bases and J by 2 bases, with 12 bases between the two germline ends. The CDR3 has 13 amino acids.

The chain uses TRBV20-1 and TRBJ1-5; D is undetermined. The CDR3 extends over 14 amino acids. V was trimmed by 3 bases and J by 0 bases, leaving 9 bases between them. Looked up from germline, CDR1 is DFQATT and CDR2 is SNEGSKA (reference sequence). CDR3 DNA: TGCAGTGCTAGTAGGCCAGGTAGCAATCAGCCCCAGCATTTT. Residues: CSASRPGSNQPQHF.

The rearrangement uses TRBV9 and TRBJ1-1, with unresolved D. The germline CDR1 and CDR2 sequences are SGDLS and YYNGEE. The CDR3 has 15 residues. The V and J ends lost 2 bases and 4 bases respectively, with 15 bases between them. CDR3 bases: TGTGCCAGCAGCGTCCGGGAGGGAGAAGGCACTGAAGCTTTCTTT. It specifies CASSVREGEGTEAFF.